The 11 T cell receptor beta chains below were found in one sample sequenced in a study of cytomegalovirus exposure and HLA in healthy donors. Sequencing was performed with immunoSEQ multiplex PCR; in TCRdb, only in-frame clones are kept and a portion is missing. Of 110,000 to 150,000 clones in the sample, just over 85% were seen once. The sample taken for sequencing was PBMCs. These receptors were obtained from a woman aged 18-29 years in good health and CMV-seropositive.

The chain combines TRBV28 with TRBJ2-7, with TRBD1 identical over 8 bases. This CDR3 comprises 14 residues. The V gene end was trimmed by 6 bases and the J gene end by 6 bases; junction bases not matched to a gene: 10. CDR1 and CDR2 (germline): MDHEN, SYDVKM. The CDR3 protein is CASSVPGQEGEQYF. CDR3 DNA: TGTGCCAGCAGCGTCCCGGGACAGGAAGGCGAGCAGTACTTC.

The chain combines TRBV7-8 with TRBJ1-5, with a tentative D call TRBD1 (5 bases). Trimming took 5 bases from V and 2 from J, leaving 13 bases between them. The CDR3 covers 15 residues. Germline CDR1 reads SGHVS; CDR2 reads FQNEAQ. The CDR3 DNA is TGTGCCAGCAGCGGGGGGGGTGTGGGCAATCAGCCCCAGCATTTT. Amino acids: CASSGGGVGNQPQHF.

The rearrangement joins TRBV30 to TRBJ1-1; TRBD1 is a possible D gene (5 bases). Trimming took off 5 bases at V and 7 bases at J, with 11 bases between the two ends. Germline CDR1 and CDR2: GTSNPN and SVGIG (reference sequence). The CDR3 sequence is 11 residues long. The CDR3 protein is CAWGDYGEAFF. The CDR3 region has the DNA TGTGCCTGGGGGGACTACGGTGAAGCTTTCTTT. Drawing the rest from reference TRBV30 and TRBJ1-1, the complete variable domain is SQTIHQWPATLVQPVGSPLSLECTVEGTSNPNLYWYRQAAGRGLQLLFYSVGIGQISSEVPQNLSASRPQDRQFILSSKKLLLSDSGFYLCAWGDYGEAFFGQGTRLTVV.

This clone was seen once. The chain carries TRBV5-6 and TRBJ2-1, with 9 bases that match TRBD1. Unmatched junction bases numbered 10, after V lost 6 bases and J lost 3 bases. The germline V gene has CDR1 SGHDT and CDR2 YYEEEE. This CDR3 has 16 amino acids. CDR3 sequence reads: CASIFGTGPYYNEQFF. The CDR3 DNA sequence: TGTGCCAGCATCTTTGGGACAGGGCCGTACTACAATGAGCAGTTCTTC.

This clone occurred a few times. The chain combines TRBV11-2 with TRBJ2-5, with D possibly TRBD2 on 5 matching bases. The CDR3 covers 12 residues. CDR1 is SGHAT, CDR2 FQNNGV, per germline. V dropped 6 bases and J dropped 1 base, with 6 bases sitting between them. CDR3 residues: CASRDFQETQYF. The CDR3 region has the DNA TGTGCCAGCAGGGACTTCCAAGAGACCCAGTACTTC.

The chain uses TRBV10-3 and TRBJ2-7, with TRBD2 matching 12 bases. The germline CDR1 and CDR2 sequences are ENHRY and SYGVKD. The V gene end was trimmed by 5 bases and the J gene end by 3 bases; junction bases not matched to a gene: 11. The CDR3 contains 17 residues. The CDR3 DNA reads as TGTGCCATCAGTAACCCTGGACTAGCGGGAAGGCTCTACGAGCAGTACTTC. Encoded protein: CAISNPGLAGRLYEQYF.

This clone was detected only a few times. This rearrangement joins TRBV27 to TRBJ1-5; 7 bases agree with TRBD1. The CDR3 is 15 residues long. Germline values: CDR1 MNHEY, CDR2 SMNVEV (reference sequence). Trimming cost V 0 bases and J 4 bases; bases outside gene matches: 3. The CDR3 DNA reads TGTGCCAGCAGTTTATCGGGGACAGCTAATCAGCCCCAGCATTTT. It encodes CASSLSGTANQPQHF.

The rearrangement uses TRBV9 and TRBJ2-1, with D possibly being TRBD2 (6 bases). CDR1 and CDR2 from the germline V gene are SGDLS and YYNGEE. CDR3 length: 11 residues. V was trimmed by 7 bases and J by 7 bases, leaving 9 bases between them. The CDR3 here is CASGRGNEQFF. Written as DNA, the CDR3 is TGTGCCAGCGGGCGGGGAAATGAGCAGTTCTTC.

Here the CDR3 reads CASSISTDYEQYF. The CDR3 nucleotides are TGCGCCAGCAGCATAAGTACAGATTACGAGCAGTACTTC. The chain employs TRBV5-1 and TRBJ2-7; D gene ambiguous. The CDR3 spans 13 residues. Germline-derived CDR1 and CDR2 are SGHRS and YFSETQ. The ends were cut back, 4 bases at V and 4 bases at J, with 12 bases in the middle. Combining the CDR3 with reference TRBV5-1 and TRBJ2-7 gives the whole variable domain KAGVTQTPRYLIKTRGQQVTLSCSPISGHRSVSWYQQTPGQGLQFLFEYFSETQRNKGNFPGRFSGRQFSNSRSEMNVSTLELGDSALYLCASSISTDYEQYFGPGTRLTVT.

The rearrangement joins TRBV5-1 to TRBJ1-2; 9 positions agree with TRBD1. The CDR3 spans 13 residues. V shed 4 bases and J 8 bases; nucleotides not matched to a gene: 6. Per the germline V gene, CDR1 is SGHRS and CDR2 is YFSETQ. CDR3 in amino acids: CASSTQGAGGYTF. The DNA of the CDR3 is TGCGCCAGCAGCACACAGGGGGCGGGAGGCTACACCTTC.

The V call is TRBV5-1, the J call TRBJ2-3; tentatively, D is TRBD2 (5 bases). There are 16 residues in the CDR3. The V gene's germline CDR1 is SGHRS and CDR2 YFSETQ. V was clipped by 2 bases and J by 0 bases, with 13 bases between them. CDR3 nucleotides: TGCGCCAGCAGCTTTGGGAGCGGACCTAGCACAGATACGCAGTATTTT. Its translation is CASSFGSGPSTDTQYF.